The 22 T cell receptor beta chains reported below all come from one sample, sequenced in a study of blood T cell repertoires in COVID-19. Data came from immunoSEQ multiplex PCR; TCRdb stores just in-frame clones and leaves some out. The sample lists roughly 200,000 clones, around 80% seen once, with about 7% in the top ten. The sample taken for sequencing was peripheral blood. These receptors all stem from a woman between 40 and 50 years old with COVID-19, enrolled during active disease.

CDR3 coding DNA: TGTGCCAGCTCCTTCAGGACGCGGGAATACAATGAGCAGTTCTTC. Translating gives CASSFRTREYNEQFF. The gene calls are TRBV28 and TRBJ2-1; weak D call: TRBD2 (6 bases). Germline assignment: CDR1 MDHEN and CDR2 SYDVKM. V dropped 8 bases and J dropped 4 bases, with 18 bases sitting between them. This CDR3 region has 15 residues.

This clone was observed once. This chain connects TRBV3-1 (or the pseudogene TRBV3-2) to TRBJ1-1; D gene ambiguous. V was shortened by 2 bases and J by 2 bases, with 12 bases between the two germline ends. CDR1 and CDR2 (germline): LGHDT, YNNKEL (reference sequence). CDR3 length: 15 amino acids. The CDR3 sequence: CASSQYAQSNTEAFF. The CDR3 nucleotides read TGTGCCAGCAGCCAATACGCACAGAGTAACACTGAAGCTTTCTTT.

The chain recombines TRBV5-5 with TRBJ1-4, with a weak D call TRBD1 (6 bases). V was shortened by 2 bases and J by 3 bases, with 14 bases between the two germline ends. Germline assignment: CDR1 SGHKS and CDR2 YYEKEE (reference sequence). The CDR3 is 16 amino acids. For the CDR3, the DNA is TGTGCCAGCAGCTTACGCCAGGGGCTCCCTAATGAAAAACTGTTTTTT. Amino acids: CASSLRQGLPNEKLFF.

The table lists this clone with a few counts. The rearrangement uses TRBV5-1 and TRBJ2-5; 7 bases match TRBD1. Germline loops: CDR1 SGHRS, CDR2 YFSETQ. CDR3 length: 15 residues. V lost 0 bases and J lost 5; bases outside the gene matches: 7. The DNA for the CDR3 is TGCGCCAGCAGCTTGGCCGGACAGGCAGCGGAGACCCAGTACTTC. This codes for CASSLAGQAAETQYF. The whole variable domain, filled in from reference TRBV5-1 and TRBJ2-5, reads KAGVTQTPRYLIKTRGQQVTLSCSPISGHRSVSWYQQTPGQGLQFLFEYFSETQRNKGNFPGRFSGRQFSNSRSEMNVSTLELGDSALYLCASSLAGQAAETQYFGPGTRLLVL.

The V gene is TRBV24-1, the J gene TRBJ1-2; 8 positions match TRBD1. Looked up from germline, CDR1 is KGHDR and CDR2 is SFDVKD. CDR3 size: 15 residues. With 5 bases clipped from V and 4 bases from J, the junction kept 8 bases outside the gene matches. In nucleotides, the CDR3 is TGTGCCACCAGTGCACAGGGGGGGCCTATCTATGGCTACACCTTC. This gives the protein CATSAQGGPIYGYTF.

The chain couples TRBV2 to TRBJ1-5; D is possibly TRBD1 (5 bases). The germline gives CDR1 SNHLY, CDR2 FYNNEI. This CDR3 is 15 amino acids long. Between the trimmed V and J ends, which lost 6 bases and 6 bases, there was a span of 18 bases. For the CDR3, the DNA is TGTGCCAGCAGGCCCCCGGGGGGGGGAACTCAGCCCCAGCATTTT. Translating gives CASRPPGGGTQPQHF.

This chain connects TRBV3-1 (or the pseudogene TRBV3-2) to TRBJ2-7; 7 bases match TRBD1. CDR1 is LGHDT, CDR2 YNNKEL, per germline (reference sequence). Trimming at V came to 0 bases and at J to 3 bases, leaving 8 bases not matched to a gene. The CDR3 runs 16 residues. The CDR3 here is CASSQDPGTAGYEQYF. CDR3 DNA: TGTGCCAGCAGCCAAGACCCCGGGACAGCCGGCTACGAGCAGTACTTC.

This sequence joins TRBV6-4 and TRBJ1-5, with 7 bases that match TRBD1. Germline values: CDR1 MRHNA, CDR2 SNTAGT. Trimming at V came to 0 bases and at J to 5 bases, leaving 4 bases not matched to a gene. The CDR3 has 15 residues. CDR3 in DNA: TGTGCCAGCAGTGACTCTTACAGGGGCGATCAGCCCCAGCATTTT. This translates into CASSDSYRGDQPQHF.

The V gene is TRBV5-1, the J gene TRBJ2-3, with D tentatively TRBD2 (6 bases). This CDR3 has 15 residues. Between the trimmed V and J ends, which lost 4 bases and 7 bases, there was a span of 19 bases. Germline assignment: CDR1 SGHRS and CDR2 YFSETQ. CDR3 nucleotide sequence: TGCGCCAGCAGCGGCGGGACGGTCAATTCGCATACGCAGTATTTT. Translating it yields CASSGGTVNSHTQYF. The variable domain in full, with the rest retrieved from reference TRBV5-1 and TRBJ2-3, is KAGVTQTPRYLIKTRGQQVTLSCSPISGHRSVSWYQQTPGQGLQFLFEYFSETQRNKGNFPGRFSGRQFSNSRSEMNVSTLELGDSALYLCASSGGTVNSHTQYFGPGTRLTVL.

This chain joins TRBV4-1 and TRBJ1-5; D may be TRBD1 (6 bases). The germline V gene has CDR1 MGHRA and CDR2 YSYEKL. V shed 0 bases and J shed 1 base, with 13 bases lying between them. CDR3 length: 17 residues. Written as DNA, the CDR3 is TGCGCCAGCAGCCAAGAGGCGGGGGCTGGGAGCAATCAGCCCCAGCATTTT. This encodes CASSQEAGAGSNQPQHF.

The V call is TRBV24-1, the J call TRBJ1-1, with TRBD1 matching over 8 bases. The CDR3 contains 16 residues. The germline V gene has CDR1 KGHDR and CDR2 SFDVKD. V lost 9 bases and J lost 1; bases outside the gene matches: 12. The CDR3 DNA reads as TGTGCCACCCGAGGACAGGGAAGGAGCCAGAACACTGAAGCTTTCTTT. As protein: CATRGQGRSQNTEAFF.

This rearrangement joins TRBV6-2 or TRBV6-3 to TRBJ2-7; 7 nucleotides align to TRBD1. Germline V gene data show CDR1 as MNHEY and CDR2 as SVGEGT. The CDR3 sequence is 15 residues long. Losses at the gene ends were 5 bases for V and 2 bases for J; bases not matched to a gene: 9. This CDR3 reads CASSPPQGLAYEQYF. CDR3 nucleotide sequence: TGTGCCAGCAGTCCCCCACAGGGGCTGGCCTACGAGCAGTACTTC.

In this sample, this clone turned up once. The gene calls are TRBV25-1 and TRBJ1-1, with 8 bases identical to TRBD1. V lost 7 bases and J lost 4; bases outside the gene matches: 11. CDR1 is MGHDK and CDR2 is SYGVNS in the germline V gene. There are 15 residues in the CDR3. In nucleotides, the CDR3 is TGTGCCAGCACAGTCGTCCACAGGGGGACCACTGAAGCTTTCTTT. Translation: CASTVVHRGTTEAFF.

The chain has TRBV6-5 and TRBJ2-3; 11 positions match TRBD1. The V gene end was trimmed by 7 bases and the J gene end by 5 bases; junction bases not matched to a gene: 8. Germline values: CDR1 MNHEY, CDR2 SVGAGI. This CDR3 has 15 amino acids. For the CDR3, the DNA is TGTGCCAGCATCTCCGGGACAGGGGGTGTAGATACGCAGTATTTT. This codes for CASISGTGGVDTQYF.

The chain links TRBV11-2 to TRBJ2-7; D not certain. The germline CDR1 and CDR2 sequences are SGHAT and FQNNGV. The CDR3 contains 14 residues. V was shortened by 1 base and J by 6 bases, with 13 bases between the two germline ends. In DNA form, the CDR3 reads TGTGCCAGCAGCTTAGTTGCCAGGCCCCTCGAGCAGTACTTC. This codes for CASSLVARPLEQYF.

This clone occurred once. The rearrangement joins TRBV11-2 to TRBJ2-3; tentatively, D is TRBD2 (7 bases). CDR3 length: 16 amino acids. CDR1 SGHAT and CDR2 FQNNGV come from the germline V gene. The V end lost 5 bases, the J end lost 2 bases, and 17 bases lay between the germline ends. CDR3 loop: CASSLKGGASTDTQYF. CDR3 DNA sequence: TGTGCCAGCAGCCTAAAGGGGGGGGCATCCACAGATACGCAGTATTTT. The full variable domain, in which reference TRBV11-2 and TRBJ2-3 provide the parts outside the CDR3, is EAGVAQSPRYKIIEKRQSVAFWCNPISGHATLYWYQQILGQGPKLLIQFQNNGVVDDSQLPKDRFSAERLKGVDSTLKIQPAKLEDSAVYLCASSLKGGASTDTQYFGPGTRLTVL.

This sequence joins TRBV27 and TRBJ1-6, with D possibly TRBD1 on 5 matching bases. Looked up from germline, CDR1 is MNHEY and CDR2 is SMNVEV (reference sequence). The length of the CDR3 is 16 residues. V was shortened by 7 bases and J by 5 bases, with 18 bases between the two germline ends. This CDR3 reads CASTQGAGRNNSPLHF. CDR3 bases: TGTGCCAGCACCCAAGGAGCAGGGCGGAATAATTCACCCCTCCACTTT.

The chain employs TRBV28 and TRBJ1-2, with D perhaps TRBD1 (5 bases). The length of the CDR3 is 18 residues. V was trimmed by 3 bases and J by 0 bases, leaving 20 bases between them. CDR1 is MDHEN, CDR2 SYDVKM, per germline. CDR3 region: CASSFGFEGGDPNYGYTF. CDR3 bases: TGTGCCAGCAGTTTTGGGTTTGAGGGAGGGGACCCTAACTATGGCTACACCTTC.

This rearrangement joins TRBV6-5 to TRBJ2-7; weak D call: TRBD1 (5 bases). From germline, CDR1 is MNHEY and CDR2 SVGAGI. This CDR3 spans 15 amino acids. Trimming shortened V by 7 bases and J by 5 bases, and 21 bases separated the two germline ends. The CDR3 loop is CASIPSAGSLNEQYF. In DNA, the CDR3 is TGTGCCAGCATTCCTTCAGCAGGGTCCCTCAACGAGCAGTACTTC.

V is TRBV11-3 and J is TRBJ2-2, with no clear D. The CDR3 loop spans 13 amino acids. Per the germline V gene, CDR1 is SGHNT and CDR2 is YENEEA. Trimming stripped 0 bases from V and 8 bases from J, with 7 bases between. The DNA for the CDR3 is TGTGCCAGCAGCTTAGAGCGTCGGGGGGAGCTGTTTTTT. This gives the protein CASSLERRGELFF.

CDR3 protein: CAISESAARVASGYTF. The CDR3, as DNA: TGTGCCATCAGTGAGTCCGCCGCCAGGGTGGCTTCTGGCTACACCTTC. This rearrangement joins TRBV10-3 to TRBJ1-2, with D possibly matching TRBD1 (5 bases). The CDR3 runs to 16 residues. The germline V gene has CDR1 ENHRY and CDR2 SYGVKD. V was cut by 0 bases and J by 7 bases, with 18 bases left in between.

The J gene is TRBJ2-1, the V gene TRBV11-3; the D gene is possibly TRBD2 (6 bases). The germline CDR1 and CDR2 sequences are SGHNT and YENEEA. This CDR3 has 13 amino acids. The V gene lost 5 bases and the J gene lost 5 bases, with 10 bases spanning the gap. DNA for the CDR3: TGTGCCAGCAGCCCCGGAGGGGACAATGAGCAGTTCTTC. It translates to CASSPGGDNEQFF.